What follows are 24 T cell receptor beta chains derived from one specimen sequenced in a study of blood T cell repertoires in COVID-19. Generated by immunoSEQ multiplex PCR, the TCRdb table keeps only in-frame clones and is missing some. The repertoire has roughly 170,000 clones, less than 90% of them found once; the top ten carry approximately 4%. The sequencing sample was made of PBMCs or T cells enriched from blood (not recorded which). The receptors were sampled from a woman in her forties or fifties who had recovered from COVID-19.

This sequence joins TRBV29-1 and TRBJ2-5; D possibly corresponds to TRBD1 (6 bases). Germline V lookup: CDR1 SQVTM, CDR2 ANQGSEA. The V gene lost 3 bases and the J gene lost 6 bases, with 11 bases spanning the gap. This CDR3 has 12 amino acids. The CDR3 DNA reads as TGCAGCGTTGACCAAACAGGGAAGACCCAGTACTTC. This translates into CSVDQTGKTQYF.

The chain joins TRBV9 to TRBJ1-4; TRBD1 matches at 10 bases. The germline gives CDR1 SGDLS, CDR2 YYNGEE. V lost 0 bases, J lost 7 bases, and 0 bases stayed unmatched. CDR3 size: 14 residues. CDR3 sequence (DNA): TGTGCCAGCAGCGTAGGGGACAGGGGTGAAAAACTGTTTTTT. Translated, it gives CASSVGDRGEKLFF.

This clone was detected once. CDR3: CASLNRGHYEQYV. DNA for the CDR3: TGTGCCAGCCTTAACCGCGGGCACTACGAGCAGTACGTC. The chain couples TRBV13 to TRBJ2-7; perhaps TRBD2 as D (5 bases). Germline V lookup: CDR1 PRHDT, CDR2 FYEKMQ (reference sequence). There are 13 residues in the CDR3. The V end was cut by 8 bases, the J end by 3 bases, with 14 bases between.

This chain joins TRBV28 and TRBJ2-7; possible D gene TRBD2, 6 bases. Germline V gene sequence: CDR1 MDHEN, CDR2 SYDVKM. This CDR3 region has 15 residues. V was cut by 6 bases and J by 1 base, with 16 bases left in between. The CDR3 DNA follows: TGTGCCAGCAGGTCAAGGAGGGATCGATCCTACGAGCAGTACGTC. Translated, it gives CASRSRRDRSYEQYV.

V usage is TRBV30 and J usage is TRBJ1-2; a weak D match, TRBD1 (5 bases). CDR1 is GTSNPN, CDR2 SVGIG, per germline (reference sequence). CDR3 length equals 13 residues. V was trimmed by 0 bases and J by 8 bases, leaving 13 bases between them. CDR3 DNA: TGTGCCTGGAGTGTAAACAAGGGGCTAGGCTACACCTTC. Translation: CAWSVNKGLGYTF.

This clone appeared once. This CDR3 reads CASTGGTASGNTIYF. In nucleotides, the CDR3 is TGTGCCAGCACCGGCGGGACAGCCTCTGGAAACACCATATATTTT. This chain uses TRBV28 with TRBJ1-3; 7 bases are shared with TRBD1. J was trimmed by 0 bases and V by 7 bases; bases with no gene match: 6. CDR3 size: 15 residues. The V gene's germline CDR1 is MDHEN and CDR2 SYDVKM.

The chain links TRBV12-3 or TRBV12-4 to TRBJ2-5; D remains unclear. The germline V and J ends were trimmed by 3 bases and 5 bases, with 4 bases remaining between them. The CDR3 extends over 11 amino acids. CDR3 sequence (DNA): TGTGCCAGCAGTTTCGGGGAGACCCAGTACTTC. Amino acids: CASSFGETQYF.

This sequence joins TRBV6-5 and TRBJ1-6; 7 bases align to TRBD1. This CDR3 has 14 amino acids. The V segment lost 0 bases and the J segment 10 bases; nucleotides outside the gene matches: 3. CDR1 is MNHEY and CDR2 is SVGAGI in the germline V gene. The CDR3 protein is CASSYSGGKSPLHF. The CDR3 bases are TGTGCCAGCAGTTACTCAGGGGGCAAGTCACCCCTCCACTTT.

The V and J genes are TRBV27 and TRBJ2-1; D might be TRBD2 (5 bases). The CDR3 length is 15 residues. Between the trimmed V and J ends, which lost 8 bases and 0 bases, there was a span of 14 bases. From germline, CDR1 is MNHEY and CDR2 SMNVEV (reference sequence). The CDR3 sequence is CASADFGSSYNEQFF. CDR3 sequence (DNA): TGTGCCAGCGCAGACTTTGGGAGCTCCTACAATGAGCAGTTCTTC.

Notes on this clone: The sample contains more than one DNA sequence encoding this CDR3. V usage is TRBV11-2 and J usage is TRBJ2-7; D gene uncertain. CDR3 length equals 11 residues. The ends were cut back, 4 bases at V and 3 bases at J, with 4 bases in the middle. Germline assignment: CDR1 SGHAT and CDR2 FQNNGV. The CDR3: CASSSGYEQYV. The CDR3 DNA is TGTGCCAGCAGCTCCGGCTACGAGCAGTACGTC.

The chain carries TRBV6-4 and TRBJ1-6; weak D call: TRBD1 (5 bases). The CDR3 consists of 13 residues. Deletions cut 6 bases from V and 7 bases from J, with 10 bases between. CDR1 is MRHNA and CDR2 is SNTAGT in the germline V gene. This CDR3 is CASSQTANSPLHF. CDR3 bases: TGTGCCAGCAGCCAGACAGCGAATTCACCCCTCCACTTT.

This chain connects TRBV28 to TRBJ2-1; 9 bases line up with TRBD2. Per the germline V gene, CDR1 is MDHEN and CDR2 is SYDVKM. CDR3 length equals 16 residues. J gave up 4 bases and V 2 bases, and 6 bases lay outside the gene matches. CDR3: CASSLAGTSIYNEQFF. Here the CDR3 DNA reads TGTGCCAGCAGTTTAGCCGGGACTAGCATTTACAATGAGCAGTTCTTC.

The chain combines TRBV7-9 with TRBJ1-4; D is perhaps TRBD1 (5 bases). V shed 5 bases and J shed 11 bases, with 12 bases lying between them. This CDR3 spans 12 amino acids. Germline lookup yields CDR1 SEHNR and CDR2 FQNEAQ (reference sequence). The CDR3 here is CASSPTGGKLFF. DNA of the CDR3: TGTGCCAGCAGCCCTACCGGGGGGAAACTGTTTTTT.

CDR3 sequence (DNA): TGTGCCAGCAGCTTAGTGGGGGCAAACACTGAAGCTTTCTTT. Its translation is CASSLVGANTEAFF. The chain combines TRBV7-2 with TRBJ1-1; D may be TRBD1 (6 bases). This CDR3 comprises 14 residues. CDR1 SGHTA and CDR2 FQGNSA come from the germline V gene. With 1 base removed from V and 2 bases from J, the gap between germline ends came to 8 bases. Complete variable domain (other parts from reference TRBV7-2 and TRBJ1-1): GAGVSQSPSNKVTEKGKDVELRCDPISGHTALYWYRQSLGQGLEFLIYFQGNSAPDKSGLPSDRFSAERTGGSVSTLTIQRTQQEDSAVYLCASSLVGANTEAFFGQGTRLTVV.

This chain links TRBV7-8 with TRBJ2-1, with 10 nucleotides matching TRBD1. There are 18 residues in the CDR3. Unmatched junction bases numbered 14, after V lost 5 bases and J lost 4 bases. CDR1 and CDR2 (germline): SGHVS, FQNEAQ. The CDR3 here is CASSIPLLLGQGYNEQFF. The CDR3 bases are TGTGCCAGCAGCATCCCCTTACTTTTGGGACAGGGGTACAATGAGCAGTTCTTC.

The V and J genes are TRBV6-4 and TRBJ1-1; TRBD1 matches 10 bases. J was trimmed by 1 base and V by 6 bases; bases with no gene match: 8. Germline loops: CDR1 MRHNA, CDR2 SNTAGT. The CDR3 consists of 16 residues. The CDR3 sequence: CASSPGQGRRNTEAFF. Written as DNA, the CDR3 is TGTGCCAGCAGCCCGGGACAGGGGCGGAGGAACACTGAAGCTTTCTTT.

The chain links TRBV19 to TRBJ1-3; no firm D call. This CDR3 comprises 13 residues. The V end was cut by 4 bases, the J end by 4 bases, with 8 bases between. Germline CDR1 and CDR2: LNHDA and SQIVND (reference sequence). CDR3 amino acids: CASSTFLGNTIYF. As DNA, the CDR3 is TGTGCCAGTAGTACCTTCCTCGGAAACACCATATATTTT.

V and J are TRBV27 and TRBJ1-4, with D maybe TRBD1 (5 bases). There are 17 residues in the CDR3. Trimming cost V 5 bases and J 0 bases, with 16 bases left between them. Germline CDR1 is MNHEY and CDR2 is SMNVEV (reference sequence). The CDR3 reads CASSPLLRGPTNEKLFF. The CDR3, as DNA: TGTGCCAGCAGTCCCCTTTTGCGGGGCCCAACTAATGAAAAACTGTTTTTT.

The genes are TRBV3-1 (or the pseudogene TRBV3-2) and TRBJ2-2; D not resolved. V lost 4 bases and J 5 bases, leaving 5 bases between the germline ends. Germline lookup yields CDR1 LGHDT and CDR2 YNNKEL (reference sequence). The CDR3 extends over 12 amino acids. The CDR3 loop is CASSPPTGELFF. Written as DNA, the CDR3 is TGTGCCAGCAGCCCCCCGACCGGGGAGCTGTTTTTT.

V is TRBV19 and J is TRBJ1-2; D may be TRBD1 (5 bases). The V gene lost 4 bases and the J gene lost 4 bases, with 16 bases spanning the gap. The CDR3 has 15 amino acids. Germline V gene sequence: CDR1 LNHDA, CDR2 SQIVND (reference sequence). CDR3 amino acids: CASSKPLGQGYGYTF. The CDR3 DNA is TGTGCCAGTAGTAAGCCCCTGGGGCAGGGCTATGGCTACACCTTC.

The chain uses TRBV9 and TRBJ1-3; perhaps TRBD1 as D (5 bases). Trimming removed 4 bases from V and 0 bases from J, with 11 bases in between. This CDR3 contains 15 residues. Germline CDR1 SGDLS, CDR2 YYNGEE. CDR3 bases: TGTGCCAGCAGCCTTCGGGGGAGCTCTGGAAACACCATATATTTT. Amino acids: CASSLRGSSGNTIYF.

This clone was found once. The chain carries TRBV4-1 and TRBJ2-1, with D possibly matching TRBD1 (6 bases). The CDR3 length is 15 residues. Trimming removed 4 bases from V and 7 bases from J, with 17 bases in between. Germline loops: CDR1 MGHRA, CDR2 YSYEKL. The CDR3 DNA reads TGCGCCAGCAGCCCACGTACAGGGAAGAGGAATGAGCAGTTCTTC. Its translation: CASSPRTGKRNEQFF.

In its sample, this clone was seen a few times. The chain employs TRBV5-1 and TRBJ2-5; D might be TRBD2 (6 bases). The CDR3 runs to 13 residues. CDR1 is SGHRS, CDR2 YFSETQ, per germline. Trimming left V 4 bases short and J 5 bases short, with 12 bases between. The CDR3 nucleotides are TGCGCCAGCAGCGTCCGGGGGTCCGAGACCCAGTACTTC. As protein: CASSVRGSETQYF.

The rearrangement joins TRBV2 to TRBJ2-1; D might be TRBD2 (6 bases). The V end lost 0 bases, the J end lost 2 bases, and 14 bases lay between the germline ends. This CDR3 comprises 17 residues. Germline CDR1 is SNHLY and CDR2 is FYNNEI. The CDR3, as DNA: TGTGCCAGCAGTGAAGCGGGAGGACCGTCCACCTACAATGAGCAGTTCTTC. Residues: CASSEAGGPSTYNEQFF.